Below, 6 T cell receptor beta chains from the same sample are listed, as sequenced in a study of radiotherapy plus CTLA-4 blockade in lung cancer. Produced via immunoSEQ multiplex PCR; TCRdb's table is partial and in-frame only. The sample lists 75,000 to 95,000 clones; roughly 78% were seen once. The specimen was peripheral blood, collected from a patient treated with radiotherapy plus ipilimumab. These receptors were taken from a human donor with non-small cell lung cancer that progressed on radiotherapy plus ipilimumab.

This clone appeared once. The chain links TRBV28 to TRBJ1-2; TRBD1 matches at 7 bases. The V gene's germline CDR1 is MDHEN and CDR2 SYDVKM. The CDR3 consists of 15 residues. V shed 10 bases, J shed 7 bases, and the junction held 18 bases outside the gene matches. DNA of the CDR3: TGTGCCACCGAGTTTGGATCCGGGACAGACCTTGGCTACACCTTC. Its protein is CATEFGSGTDLGYTF.

Written as DNA, the CDR3 is TGCGCCAGCAGCTTAGCGGGAGTGAGCACAGATACGCAGTATTTT. It is translated as CASSLAGVSTDTQYF. J is TRBJ2-3 and V is TRBV5-1, with 8 bases that match TRBD2. Germline CDR1 reads SGHRS; CDR2 reads YFSETQ. The CDR3 is 15 amino acids. With V trimmed by 2 bases and J by 0 bases, 2 bases remained unmatched.

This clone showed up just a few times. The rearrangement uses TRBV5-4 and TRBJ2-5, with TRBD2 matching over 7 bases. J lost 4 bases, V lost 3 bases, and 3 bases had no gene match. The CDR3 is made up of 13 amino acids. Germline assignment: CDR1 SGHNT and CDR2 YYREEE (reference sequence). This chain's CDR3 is CASSWGGTETQYF. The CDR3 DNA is TGTGCCAGCAGCTGGGGGGGAACAGAGACCCAGTACTTC.

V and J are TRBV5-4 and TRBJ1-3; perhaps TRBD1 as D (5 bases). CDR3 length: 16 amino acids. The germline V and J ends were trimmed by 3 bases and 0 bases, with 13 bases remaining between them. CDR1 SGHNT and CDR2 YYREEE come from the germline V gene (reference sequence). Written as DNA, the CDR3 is TGTGCCAGCAGCTGGGATGCAGGGACCTCTGGAAACACCATATATTTT. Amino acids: CASSWDAGTSGNTIYF.

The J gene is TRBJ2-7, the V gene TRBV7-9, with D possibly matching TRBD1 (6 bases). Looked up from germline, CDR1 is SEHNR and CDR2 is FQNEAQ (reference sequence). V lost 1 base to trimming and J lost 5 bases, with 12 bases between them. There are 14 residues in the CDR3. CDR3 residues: CASSLVMGADEQYF. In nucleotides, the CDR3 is TGTGCCAGCAGCTTAGTTATGGGGGCGGACGAGCAGTACTTC.

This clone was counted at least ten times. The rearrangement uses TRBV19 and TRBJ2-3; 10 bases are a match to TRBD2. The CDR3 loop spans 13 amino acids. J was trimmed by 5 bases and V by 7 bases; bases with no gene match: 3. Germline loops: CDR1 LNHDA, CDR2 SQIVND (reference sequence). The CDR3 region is CASTTSGKDTQYF. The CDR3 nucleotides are TGTGCCAGTACCACTAGCGGGAAAGATACGCAGTATTTT.